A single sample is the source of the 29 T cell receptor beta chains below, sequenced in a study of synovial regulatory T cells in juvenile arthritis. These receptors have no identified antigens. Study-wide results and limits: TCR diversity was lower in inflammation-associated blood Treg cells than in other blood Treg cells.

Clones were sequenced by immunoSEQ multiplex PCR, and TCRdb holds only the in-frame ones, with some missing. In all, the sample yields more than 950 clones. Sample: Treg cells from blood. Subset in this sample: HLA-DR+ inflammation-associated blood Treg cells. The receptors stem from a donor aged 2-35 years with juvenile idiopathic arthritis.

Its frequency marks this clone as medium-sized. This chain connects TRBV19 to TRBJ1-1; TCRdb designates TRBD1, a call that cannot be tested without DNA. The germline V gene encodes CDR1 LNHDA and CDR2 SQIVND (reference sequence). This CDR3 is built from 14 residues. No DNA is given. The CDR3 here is CASSPTGALTEAFF.

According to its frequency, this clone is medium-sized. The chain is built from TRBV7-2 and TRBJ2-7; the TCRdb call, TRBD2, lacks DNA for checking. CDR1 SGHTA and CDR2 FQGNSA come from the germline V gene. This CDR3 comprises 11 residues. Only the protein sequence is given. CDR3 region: CASIPSHGRYF.

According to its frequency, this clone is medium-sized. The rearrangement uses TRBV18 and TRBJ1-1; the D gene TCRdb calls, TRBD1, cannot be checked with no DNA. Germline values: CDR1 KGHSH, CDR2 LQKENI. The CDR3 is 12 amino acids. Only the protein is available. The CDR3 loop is CASSQQGVEAFF.

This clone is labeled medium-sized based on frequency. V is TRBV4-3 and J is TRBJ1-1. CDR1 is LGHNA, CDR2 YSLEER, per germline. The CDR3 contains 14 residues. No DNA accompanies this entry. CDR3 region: CASSRGVSDTEAFF.

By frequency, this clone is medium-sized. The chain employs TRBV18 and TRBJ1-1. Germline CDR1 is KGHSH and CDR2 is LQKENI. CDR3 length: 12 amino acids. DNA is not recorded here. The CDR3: CASSPLNTEAFF.

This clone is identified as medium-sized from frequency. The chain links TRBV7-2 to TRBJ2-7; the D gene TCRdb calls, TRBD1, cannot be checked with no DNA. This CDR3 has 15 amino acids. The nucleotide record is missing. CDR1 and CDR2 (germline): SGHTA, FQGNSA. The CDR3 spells CASSIGQGALYEQYF.

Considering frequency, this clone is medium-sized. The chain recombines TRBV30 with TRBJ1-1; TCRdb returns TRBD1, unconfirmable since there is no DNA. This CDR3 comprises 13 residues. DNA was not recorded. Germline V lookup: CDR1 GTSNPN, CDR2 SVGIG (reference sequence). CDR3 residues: CAWSVHLNTEAFF.

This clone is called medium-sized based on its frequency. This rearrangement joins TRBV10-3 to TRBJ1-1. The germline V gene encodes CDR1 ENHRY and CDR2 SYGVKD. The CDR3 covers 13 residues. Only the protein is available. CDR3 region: CAISSGMNTEAFF.

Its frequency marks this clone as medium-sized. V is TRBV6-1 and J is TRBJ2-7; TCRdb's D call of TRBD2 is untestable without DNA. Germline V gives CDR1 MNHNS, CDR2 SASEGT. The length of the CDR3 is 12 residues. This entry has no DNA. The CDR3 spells CASLAGGIEQYF.

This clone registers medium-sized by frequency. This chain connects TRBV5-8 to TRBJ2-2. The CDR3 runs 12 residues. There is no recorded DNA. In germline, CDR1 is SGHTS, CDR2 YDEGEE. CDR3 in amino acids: CASSLITGELFF.

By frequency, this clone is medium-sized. The CDR3 reads CASSQAGLNSYNEQFF. This chain joins TRBV4-1 and TRBJ2-1; with no DNA, the TCRdb D assignment of TRBD2 cannot be verified. Germline V gene sequence: CDR1 MGHRA, CDR2 YSYEKL. The CDR3 is 16 residues long. The protein alone is recorded here.

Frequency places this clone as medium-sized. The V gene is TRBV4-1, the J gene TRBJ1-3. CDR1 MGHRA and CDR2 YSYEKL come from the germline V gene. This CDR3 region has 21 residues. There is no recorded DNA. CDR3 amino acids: CASSQEPPARGVFISGNTIYF.

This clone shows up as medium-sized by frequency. CDR3 amino acids: CSVVRSAFETQYF. The V and J genes are TRBV29-1 and TRBJ2-5; TCRdb's D gene call, TRBD2, goes unchecked for lack of DNA. Per germline, CDR1 SQVTM and CDR2 ANQGSEA. The CDR3 has 13 amino acids. The DNA is unrecorded.

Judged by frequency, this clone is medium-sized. CDR3: CASSERRALREQYF. The V gene is TRBV10-1, the J gene TRBJ2-7; TCRdb's assignment of TRBD2 cannot be checked, as there is no DNA. Germline V gene data show CDR1 as WNHNN and CDR2 as SYGVQD (reference sequence). The length of the CDR3 is 14 residues. No DNA is recorded.

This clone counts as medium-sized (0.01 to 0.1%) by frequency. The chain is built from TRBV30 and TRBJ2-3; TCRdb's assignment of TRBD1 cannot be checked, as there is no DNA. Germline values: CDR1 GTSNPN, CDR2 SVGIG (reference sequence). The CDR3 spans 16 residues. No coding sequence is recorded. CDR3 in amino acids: CAWADIWHGRTDTQYF.

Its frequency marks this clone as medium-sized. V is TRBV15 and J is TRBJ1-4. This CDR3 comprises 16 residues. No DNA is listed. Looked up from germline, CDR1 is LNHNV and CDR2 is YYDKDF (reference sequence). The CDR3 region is CATSRDLGITNEKLFF.

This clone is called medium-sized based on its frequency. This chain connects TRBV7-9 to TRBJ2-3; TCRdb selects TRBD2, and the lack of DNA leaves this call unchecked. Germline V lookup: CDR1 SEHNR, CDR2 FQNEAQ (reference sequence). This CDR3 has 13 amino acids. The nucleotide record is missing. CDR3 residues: CASSLSNSDTQYF.

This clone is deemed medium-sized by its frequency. The CDR3 here is CASSTLWSGQAGDSSYNEQFF. This sequence joins TRBV28 and TRBJ2-1; TCRdb reports TRBD1, a call that lacks DNA to check it against. Germline CDR1 reads MDHEN; CDR2 reads SYDVKM. This CDR3 region has 21 residues. The DNA is not on file.

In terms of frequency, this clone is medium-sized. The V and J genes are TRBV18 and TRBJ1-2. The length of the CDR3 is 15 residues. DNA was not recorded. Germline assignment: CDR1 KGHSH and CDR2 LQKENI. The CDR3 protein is CASSPPWGGFDGYTF.

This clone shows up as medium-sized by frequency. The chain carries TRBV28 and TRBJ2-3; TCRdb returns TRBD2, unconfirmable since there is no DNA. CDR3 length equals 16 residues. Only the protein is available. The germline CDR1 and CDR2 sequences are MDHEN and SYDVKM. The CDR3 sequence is CASSLPGLAGTDTQYF.

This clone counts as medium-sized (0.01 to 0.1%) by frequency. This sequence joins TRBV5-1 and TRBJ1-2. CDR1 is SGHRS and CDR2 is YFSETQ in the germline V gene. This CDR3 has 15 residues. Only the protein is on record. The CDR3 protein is CASSLGMRGNYGYTF. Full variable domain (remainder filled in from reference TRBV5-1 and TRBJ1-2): KAGVTQTPRYLIKTRGQQVTLSCSPISGHRSVSWYQQTPGQGLQFLFEYFSETQRNKGNFPGRFSGRQFSNSRSEMNVSTLELGDSALYLCASSLGMRGNYGYTFGSGTRLTVV.

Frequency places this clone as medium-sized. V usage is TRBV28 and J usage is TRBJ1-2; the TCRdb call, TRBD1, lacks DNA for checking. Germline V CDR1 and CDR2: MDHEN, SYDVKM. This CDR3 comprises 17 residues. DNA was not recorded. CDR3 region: CASGSSTGGGIRNGYTF.

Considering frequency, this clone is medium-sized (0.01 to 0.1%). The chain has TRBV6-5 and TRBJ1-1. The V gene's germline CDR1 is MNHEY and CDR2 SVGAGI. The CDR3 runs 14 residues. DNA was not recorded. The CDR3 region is CASTPLGGGTEAFF.

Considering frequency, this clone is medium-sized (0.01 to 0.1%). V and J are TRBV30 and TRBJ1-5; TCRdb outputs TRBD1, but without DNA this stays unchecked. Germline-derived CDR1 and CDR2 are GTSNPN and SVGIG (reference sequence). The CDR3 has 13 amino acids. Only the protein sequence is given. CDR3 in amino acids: CAWTGGPNQPQHF.

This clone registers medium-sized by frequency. CDR3 protein: CASSRWQTGNTIYF. The chain couples TRBV6-1 to TRBJ1-3; TCRdb picks TRBD1, but there is no DNA to check that call. CDR1 is MNHNS and CDR2 is SASEGT in the germline V gene. This CDR3 is 14 amino acids long. The coding DNA is unavailable.

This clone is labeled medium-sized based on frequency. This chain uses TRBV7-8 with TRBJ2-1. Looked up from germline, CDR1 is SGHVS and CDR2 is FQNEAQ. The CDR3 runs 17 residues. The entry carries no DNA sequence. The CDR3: CASSLLGVYGSYNEQFF. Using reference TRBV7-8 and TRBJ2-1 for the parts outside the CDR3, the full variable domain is GAGVSQSPRYKVAKRGQDVALRCDPISGHVSLFWYQQALGQGPEFLTYFQNEAQLDKSGLPSDRFFAERPEGSVSTLKIQRTQQEDSAVYLCASSLLGVYGSYNEQFFGPGTRLTVL.

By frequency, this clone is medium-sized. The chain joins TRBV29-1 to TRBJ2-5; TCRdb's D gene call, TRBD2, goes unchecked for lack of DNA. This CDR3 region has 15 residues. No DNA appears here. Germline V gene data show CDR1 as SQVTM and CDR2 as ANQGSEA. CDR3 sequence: CSVEDGGRPRGTQYF.

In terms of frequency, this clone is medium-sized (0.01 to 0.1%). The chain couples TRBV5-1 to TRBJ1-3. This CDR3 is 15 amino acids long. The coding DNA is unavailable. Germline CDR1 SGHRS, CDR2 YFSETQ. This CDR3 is CASSPSGTSRNTIYF. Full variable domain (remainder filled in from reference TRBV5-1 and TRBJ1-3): KAGVTQTPRYLIKTRGQQVTLSCSPISGHRSVSWYQQTPGQGLQFLFEYFSETQRNKGNFPGRFSGRQFSNSRSEMNVSTLELGDSALYLCASSPSGTSRNTIYFGEGSWLTVV.

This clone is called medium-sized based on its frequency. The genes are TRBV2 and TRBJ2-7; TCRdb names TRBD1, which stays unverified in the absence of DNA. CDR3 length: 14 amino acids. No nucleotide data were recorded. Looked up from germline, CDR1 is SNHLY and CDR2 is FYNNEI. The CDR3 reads CASSRQKITYEQYF.